This T cell receptor (beta chain) emerged from a study of technical replicates of blood from several donors. CDR3 length: 16 amino acids. Germline lookup yields CDR1 MNHEY and CDR2 SMNVEV (reference sequence). Trimming took 4 bases from V and 2 from J; bases not matched to a gene: 7. Clones were read by immunoSEQ multiplex PCR, and TCRdb kept only the in-frame ones, dropping some. This sample has under 90,000 clones, with 85% to 95% found just once. Sequenced material: T cells isolated from PBMCs. The TCR originated in a human donor in good health. This chain joins TRBV27 and TRBJ1-2; 10 bases align to TRBD1. The CDR3 loop is CASSWTQTGGNYGYTF. In nucleotides, the CDR3 is TGTGCCAGCAGTTGGACTCAGACAGGGGGCAACTATGGCTACACCTTC.